The source of this T cell receptor beta chain is a study of technical replicates of blood from a handful of donors. Clones were read by immunoSEQ multiplex PCR, and TCRdb kept only the in-frame ones, dropping some. The sample holds about 90,000 clones, less than 95% seen once. This clone was found once. The receptor was derived from a human donor in good health. What was sequenced was T cells isolated from PBMCs.

This CDR3 reads CSAEAGGRQFF. CDR3 DNA: TGCAGTGCTGAAGCGGGAGGTCGGCAGTTCTTC. The chain links TRBV20-1 to TRBJ2-1; 9 nucleotides agree with TRBD2. This CDR3 comprises 11 residues. In germline, CDR1 is DFQATT, CDR2 SNEGSKA (reference sequence). The V segment lost 5 bases and the J segment 12 bases; nucleotides outside the gene matches: 5.